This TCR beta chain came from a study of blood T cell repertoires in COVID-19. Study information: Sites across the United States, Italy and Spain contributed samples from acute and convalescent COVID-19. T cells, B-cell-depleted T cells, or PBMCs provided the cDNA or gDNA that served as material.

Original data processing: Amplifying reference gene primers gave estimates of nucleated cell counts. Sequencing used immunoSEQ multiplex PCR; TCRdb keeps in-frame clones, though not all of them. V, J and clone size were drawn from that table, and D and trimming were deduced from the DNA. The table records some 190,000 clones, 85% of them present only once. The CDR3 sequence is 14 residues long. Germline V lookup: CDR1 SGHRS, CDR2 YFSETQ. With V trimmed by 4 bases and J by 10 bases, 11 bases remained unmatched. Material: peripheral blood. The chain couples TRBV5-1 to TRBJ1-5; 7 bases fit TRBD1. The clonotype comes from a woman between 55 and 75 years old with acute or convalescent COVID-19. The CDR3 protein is CASSRTGLGSPQHF. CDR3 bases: TGCGCCAGCAGCCGGACAGGCTTAGGGAGTCCCCAGCATTTT.